This is a list of T cell receptor beta chains from one sample in a study of blood T cell repertoires in COVID-19. Produced via immunoSEQ multiplex PCR; TCRdb's table is partial and in-frame only. This sample has over 250,000 clones, with roughly 90% found just once. Source material: PBMCs or T cells enriched from blood (not recorded which). The receptors stem from a man between 60 and 75 years old who had recovered from COVID-19. The CDR3 runs from the conserved cysteine through the conserved F or W. The D gene is left open where the match is weak. Clone size is shown for a subset of rows, as once, few, many or a class of expanded clone.

J gene: TRBJ2-7
D gene: TRBD2
V gene: TRBV24-1
clone size: NA
CDR3 DNA: TGTGCCACCAGTGATCCTCCCACCGGGACTAGCGGGATTCTACGTCCCGGAGAGCAGTACTTC
CDR3 protein: CATSDPPTGTSGILRPGEQYF

J gene: TRBJ1-2
D gene: NA
V gene: TRBV6-5
clone size: NA
CDR3 DNA: TGTGCCAGCAACGGGGTCGGTGGCTACACCTTC
CDR3 protein: CASNGVGGYTF

J gene: TRBJ2-1
D gene: TRBD2
V gene: TRBV4-2
clone size: NA
CDR3 DNA: TGTGCCAGCAGCCCAGTTAGCGGGCTCTCCTACAATGAGCAGTTCTTC
CDR3 protein: CASSPVSGLSYNEQFF

J gene: TRBJ1-6
D gene: TRBD1
V gene: TRBV2
clone size: NA
CDR3 DNA: TGTGCCAGTGGACTGGACAGGGGGAATTCACCCCTCCACTTT
CDR3 protein: CASGLDRGNSPLHF

J gene: TRBJ1-2
D gene: NA
V gene: TRBV15
clone size: NA
CDR3 DNA: TGTGCCACCAGCAGAGCCGTTGAGGAATTTTTTGGCTACACCTTC
CDR3 protein: CATSRAVEEFFGYTF

J gene: TRBJ2-7
D gene: TRBD1
V gene: TRBV7-7
clone size: NA
CDR3 DNA: TGTGCTAGCAGCTTTCAGGACAGGGGCGAGCAGTACTTC
CDR3 protein: CASSFQDRGEQYF

J gene: TRBJ1-1
D gene: TRBD1
V gene: TRBV7-6
clone size: NA
CDR3 DNA: TGTGCCAGCGGAACCGGGACAGTGAAGAACACTGAAGCTTTCTTT
CDR3 protein: CASGTGTVKNTEAFF

J gene: TRBJ2-1
D gene: NA
V gene: TRBV10-3
clone size: NA
CDR3 DNA: TGTGCCACCCTACGAAGCGATGAGCAGTTCTTC
CDR3 protein: CATLRSDEQFF

J gene: TRBJ2-1
D gene: TRBD2
V gene: TRBV15
clone size: NA
CDR3 DNA: TGTGCCACCAGCAGAGATCTAGCGGGAGGATACAATGAGCAGTTCTTC
CDR3 protein: CATSRDLAGGYNEQFF

J gene: TRBJ1-1
D gene: NA
V gene: TRBV25-1
clone size: NA
CDR3 DNA: TGTGCCAGCACTAGGGGTACCGGGGGGGAAGCTTTCTTT
CDR3 protein: CASTRGTGGEAFF

J gene: TRBJ2-1
D gene: NA
V gene: TRBV23-1
clone size: NA
CDR3 DNA: TGCGCCAGCAGTCAGCCCGCGGGCGATGAGCAGTTCTTC
CDR3 protein: CASSQPAGDEQFF

J gene: TRBJ2-1
D gene: TRBD2
V gene: TRBV6-4
clone size: NA
CDR3 DNA: TGTGCCAGCAGTGACTCTCGGTGGCGGGAGTCCCCCCACAATGAGCAGTTCTTC
CDR3 protein: CASSDSRWRESPHNEQFF

J gene: TRBJ2-5
D gene: TRBD2
V gene: TRBV10-3
clone size: once
CDR3 DNA: TGTGCCATCAGTAGGACTAGCGGGACTTCGGAGACCCAGTACTTC
CDR3 protein: CAISRTSGTSETQYF

J gene: TRBJ1-6
D gene: TRBD1
V gene: TRBV18
clone size: NA
CDR3 DNA: TGTGCCAGCTCACGGGAAGGGACAGGGTTTTCACCCCTCCACTTT
CDR3 protein: CASSREGTGFSPLHF

J gene: TRBJ2-5
D gene: TRBD1
V gene: TRBV5-1
clone size: few
CDR3 DNA: TGCGCCAGCAGCTGGGTGACAGGGGAGACCCAGTACTTC
CDR3 protein: CASSWVTGETQYF

J gene: TRBJ2-2
D gene: NA
V gene: TRBV11-2
clone size: few
CDR3 DNA: TGTGCCAGCAGCTTGTCACAGGGTGCCGGGGAGCTGTTTTTT
CDR3 protein: CASSLSQGAGELFF

J gene: TRBJ1-2
D gene: TRBD1
V gene: TRBV6-5
clone size: NA
CDR3 DNA: TGTGCCAGCAGTTTGGGGACAGGAACGTCCTATGGCTACACCTTC
CDR3 protein: CASSLGTGTSYGYTF

J gene: TRBJ1-2
D gene: NA
V gene: TRBV30
clone size: NA
CDR3 DNA: TGTGCCTGGAGTGTACAGGGCTATGGCTACACCTTC
CDR3 protein: CAWSVQGYGYTF

J gene: TRBJ1-1
D gene: NA
V gene: TRBV7-3
clone size: NA
CDR3 DNA: TGTGCCAGCAGCCCCCAGGGTATAGGGGACACTGAAGCTTTCTTT
CDR3 protein: CASSPQGIGDTEAFF

J gene: TRBJ1-1
D gene: NA
V gene: TRBV30
clone size: NA
CDR3 DNA: TGTGCCTGGAGTGTAATTGGGGAGACTGAAGCTTTCTTT
CDR3 protein: CAWSVIGETEAFF

J gene: TRBJ1-4
D gene: NA
V gene: TRBV4-3
clone size: NA
CDR3 DNA: TGCGCCAGCAGCCAAGTAGGGGTCATAAATGAAAAACTGTTTTTT
CDR3 protein: CASSQVGVINEKLFF

J gene: TRBJ1-1
D gene: NA
V gene: TRBV24-1
clone size: NA
CDR3 DNA: TGTGCCACCAGCGGGAGCATGAACACTGAAGCTTTCTTT
CDR3 protein: CATSGSMNTEAFF

J gene: TRBJ2-7
D gene: NA
V gene: TRBV7-9
clone size: NA
CDR3 DNA: TGTGCCAGCAGCTCCAGTGATTACGAGCAGTACTTC
CDR3 protein: CASSSSDYEQYF

J gene: TRBJ2-5
D gene: TRBD1
V gene: TRBV2
clone size: NA
CDR3 DNA: TGTGCCAGCAGTGACCTCGGGACAGCGTCTCAGGAGACCCAGTACTTC
CDR3 protein: CASSDLGTASQETQYF

J gene: TRBJ2-1
D gene: TRBD2
V gene: TRBV11-2
clone size: NA
CDR3 DNA: TGTGCCAGCAGCCCGACTAGCGGGAGTTATGAGCAGTTCTTC
CDR3 protein: CASSPTSGSYEQFF

J gene: TRBJ1-1
D gene: TRBD1
V gene: TRBV19
clone size: NA
CDR3 DNA: TGTGCCAGTAGTATCGGGGGACAGGGGAACACTGAAGCTTTCTTT
CDR3 protein: CASSIGGQGNTEAFF

J gene: TRBJ2-7
D gene: NA
V gene: TRBV7-6
clone size: NA
CDR3 DNA: TGTGCCAGCAGCCCCCCCGAACGGAGAGGCGAGCAGTACTTC
CDR3 protein: CASSPPERRGEQYF

J gene: TRBJ1-1
D gene: NA
V gene: TRBV11-3
clone size: NA
CDR3 DNA: TGTGCCAGCAGCTTAGCGCGAGGTGGGACTGAAGCTTTCTTT
CDR3 protein: CASSLARGGTEAFF

J gene: TRBJ2-2
D gene: NA
V gene: TRBV7-9
clone size: once
CDR3 DNA: TGTGCCAGCAGCTTACTTTTAGTTTCCGGGGAGCTGTTTTTT
CDR3 protein: CASSLLLVSGELFF

J gene: TRBJ2-7
D gene: NA
V gene: TRBV6-5
clone size: once
CDR3 DNA: TGTGCCAGCAGGTTAGCGGACACCTACGAGCAGTACTTC
CDR3 protein: CASRLADTYEQYF

J gene: TRBJ2-5
D gene: NA
V gene: TRBV9
clone size: once
CDR3 DNA: TGTGCCAGCAGCCCACCCCGTTCGGGGGGCCTCGGTCAGACCCAGTACTTC
CDR3 protein: CASSPPRSGGLGQTQYF

J gene: TRBJ2-3
D gene: NA
V gene: TRBV21-1
clone size: once
CDR3 DNA: TGTGCCAGCAGCAAGGACAGGGCCCACGATACGCAGTATTTT
CDR3 protein: CASSKDRAHDTQYF

J gene: TRBJ2-3
D gene: TRBD1
V gene: TRBV3-1/TRBV3-2
clone size: NA
CDR3 DNA: TGTGCCAGCAGCCCTGGGACAGATTCAGATACGCAGTATTTT
CDR3 protein: CASSPGTDSDTQYF

J gene: TRBJ2-1
D gene: TRBD2
V gene: TRBV4-1
clone size: NA
CDR3 DNA: TGCGCCAGCAGCCAAGATCGGGGGACTAGCGAGAACAATGAGCAGTTCTTC
CDR3 protein: CASSQDRGTSENNEQFF

J gene: TRBJ1-2
D gene: NA
V gene: TRBV5-4
clone size: NA
CDR3 DNA: TGTGCCAGCAGCTCCGACTATGGCTACACCTTC
CDR3 protein: CASSSDYGYTF

J gene: TRBJ1-4
D gene: NA
V gene: TRBV2
clone size: NA
CDR3 DNA: TGTGCCAGCAGTTTCCCGACAGGAAATGAAAAACTGTTTTTT
CDR3 protein: CASSFPTGNEKLFF

J gene: TRBJ2-1
D gene: TRBD2
V gene: TRBV24-1
clone size: NA
CDR3 DNA: TGTGCCACCAGTGGGGCTAGCGGAACAACTTCCTACAATGAGCAGTTCTTC
CDR3 protein: CATSGASGTTSYNEQFF

J gene: TRBJ2-5
D gene: TRBD2
V gene: TRBV29-1
clone size: few
CDR3 DNA: TGCAGCGTTGAAGGACTAGCGGGAGGGCCTCGGGCCCAGTACTTC
CDR3 protein: CSVEGLAGGPRAQYF

J gene: TRBJ1-2
D gene: NA
V gene: TRBV5-1
clone size: NA
CDR3 DNA: TGCGCCAGCGGGGGGGCCGGCTATGGCTACACCTTC
CDR3 protein: CASGGAGYGYTF

J gene: TRBJ2-1
D gene: TRBD1
V gene: TRBV9
clone size: NA
CDR3 DNA: TGTGCCAGCAGCCCTTCGACAGGGCGCTTTACAAATGAGCAGTTCTTC
CDR3 protein: CASSPSTGRFTNEQFF

J gene: TRBJ1-1
D gene: NA
V gene: TRBV7-3
clone size: NA
CDR3 DNA: TGTGCCAGCAGCGCACAGGGGAACACTGAAGCTTTCTTT
CDR3 protein: CASSAQGNTEAFF

J gene: TRBJ2-7
D gene: TRBD2
V gene: TRBV7-2
clone size: NA
CDR3 DNA: TGTGCCAGCAGCTTAGTCGGCGGCGGGAGTTCCTACGAGCAGTACTTC
CDR3 protein: CASSLVGGGSSYEQYF

J gene: TRBJ2-1
D gene: TRBD2
V gene: TRBV14
clone size: few
CDR3 DNA: TGTGCCAGCAGTCGGAACTGGGGGACTAGCGGGCCCAACAATGAGCAGTTCTTC
CDR3 protein: CASSRNWGTSGPNNEQFF

J gene: TRBJ1-3
D gene: NA
V gene: TRBV29-1
clone size: NA
CDR3 DNA: TGCAGCGTTGAAGATCAGGCGTACACCATATATTTT
CDR3 protein: CSVEDQAYTIYF

J gene: TRBJ2-1
D gene: TRBD2
V gene: TRBV5-1
clone size: NA
CDR3 DNA: TGCGCCAGCAGCCCGGGACTAGCGACCTACAATGAGCAGTTCTTC
CDR3 protein: CASSPGLATYNEQFF

J gene: TRBJ2-3
D gene: TRBD2
V gene: TRBV6-5
clone size: NA
CDR3 DNA: TGTGCCAGCAGTTCGGCGGGAGAAATCACAGATACGCAGTATTTT
CDR3 protein: CASSSAGEITDTQYF

J gene: TRBJ1-5
D gene: TRBD1
V gene: TRBV2
clone size: NA
CDR3 DNA: TGTGCCAGCAGTCCGGAGACAGGGCTTTTTCAGCCCCAGCATTTT
CDR3 protein: CASSPETGLFQPQHF

J gene: TRBJ2-7
D gene: TRBD1
V gene: TRBV5-1
clone size: few
CDR3 DNA: TGCGCCAGCAGCTTCGGGGGACAGGGCTACGAGCAGTACTTC
CDR3 protein: CASSFGGQGYEQYF

J gene: TRBJ1-2
D gene: NA
V gene: TRBV5-4
clone size: NA
CDR3 DNA: TGTGCCAGCAGCTTCGGCGCAGGGGACGAAGACGGCTATGGCTACACCTTC
CDR3 protein: CASSFGAGDEDGYGYTF

J gene: TRBJ1-6
D gene: NA
V gene: TRBV19
clone size: once
CDR3 DNA: TGTGCCAGTCTAAGCGGGGGGGCTTGGATATCCTATAATTCACCCCTCCACTTT
CDR3 protein: CASLSGGAWISYNSPLHF

J gene: TRBJ1-1
D gene: NA
V gene: TRBV12-3/TRBV12-4
clone size: NA
CDR3 DNA: TGTGCCAGCAGCCACAGGAGCGCTGAAGCTTTCTTT
CDR3 protein: CASSHRSAEAFF

J gene: TRBJ2-3
D gene: TRBD2
V gene: TRBV4-2
clone size: NA
CDR3 DNA: TGTGCCAGCAGCCACCTGACTAGCGGGGGGGACGCTACGCAGTATTTT
CDR3 protein: CASSHLTSGGDATQYF

J gene: TRBJ1-5
D gene: NA
V gene: TRBV19
clone size: NA
CDR3 DNA: TGTGCCAGCCAGCTCTCGGGTTCGTTCAATCAGCCCCAGCATTTT
CDR3 protein: CASQLSGSFNQPQHF

J gene: TRBJ2-7
D gene: TRBD2
V gene: TRBV18
clone size: NA
CDR3 DNA: TGTGCCAGCTCACGCGGGACTAATTCTGGCGAGCAGTACTTC
CDR3 protein: CASSRGTNSGEQYF

J gene: TRBJ1-1
D gene: NA
V gene: TRBV20-1
clone size: NA
CDR3 DNA: TGCAGTGCTAGTTGGCAGGTGAACACTGAAGCTTTCTTT
CDR3 protein: CSASWQVNTEAFF

J gene: TRBJ1-1
D gene: NA
V gene: TRBV4-2
clone size: NA
CDR3 DNA: TGTGCCAGCAGCCAAGTCGCGATGAACACTGAAGCTTTCTTT
CDR3 protein: CASSQVAMNTEAFF

J gene: TRBJ1-1
D gene: NA
V gene: TRBV7-2
clone size: once
CDR3 DNA: TGTGCCAGCAGCCGCGGGGGCCCTGGGACCGAGAACACTGAAGCTTTCTTT
CDR3 protein: CASSRGGPGTENTEAFF

J gene: TRBJ1-2
D gene: NA
V gene: TRBV28
clone size: NA
CDR3 DNA: TGTGCCAGCAGTTTGTCAACCAGCTATGGCTACACCTTC
CDR3 protein: CASSLSTSYGYTF

J gene: TRBJ1-1
D gene: TRBD1
V gene: TRBV12-5
clone size: NA
CDR3 DNA: TGTGCTAGTGGTTTGGACCTAGGGACAGGGAGCACTGAAGCTTTCTTT
CDR3 protein: CASGLDLGTGSTEAFF